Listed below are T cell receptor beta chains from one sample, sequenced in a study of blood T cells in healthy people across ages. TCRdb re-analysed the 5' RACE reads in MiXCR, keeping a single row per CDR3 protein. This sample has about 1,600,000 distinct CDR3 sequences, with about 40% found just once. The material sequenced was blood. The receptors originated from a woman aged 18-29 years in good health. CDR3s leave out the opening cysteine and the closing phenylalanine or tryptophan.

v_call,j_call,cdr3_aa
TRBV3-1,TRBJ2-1,ASSHSSGGAGEQF
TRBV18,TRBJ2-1,ASSPRLEDEQF
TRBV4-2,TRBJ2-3,ASSQETQDTQY
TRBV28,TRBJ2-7,ASSHGGGVEY
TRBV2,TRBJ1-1,ASRSQAGPNTEAF
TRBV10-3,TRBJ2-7,AISDQQGVYEQY
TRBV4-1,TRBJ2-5,ASSQVGGPQETQY
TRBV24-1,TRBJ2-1,ATSDPGTSGNNEQF
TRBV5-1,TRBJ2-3,ASSPGTASSGTDTQY
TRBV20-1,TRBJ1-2,SGSEVNYGYT
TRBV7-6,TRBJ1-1,ASSLSHPRSEAF
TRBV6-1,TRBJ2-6,ASSEVEPMSSGANVLT
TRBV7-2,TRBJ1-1,ASAYRGSTEAF
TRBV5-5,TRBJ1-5,ASSFSTGQPQH
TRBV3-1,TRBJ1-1,ASSQRDRMNTEAF
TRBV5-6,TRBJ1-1,ASSLDPDQVNTEAF
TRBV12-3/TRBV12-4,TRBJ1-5,ASSWGKNSNQPQH
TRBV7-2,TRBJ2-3,ASSLAPTDTDTQY
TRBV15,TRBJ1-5,ATSSSQGRPQPQH
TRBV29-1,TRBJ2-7,SVDRLAGGYEQY
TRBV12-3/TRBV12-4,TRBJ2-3,ASSALDFTQY
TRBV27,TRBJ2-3,ASTPLGSDTQY
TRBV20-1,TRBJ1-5,SARDRQAQPQH
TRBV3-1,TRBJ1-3,ASSQAGGAGNTIY
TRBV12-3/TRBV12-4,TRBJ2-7,ASSLRGGLNEQY
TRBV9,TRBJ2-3,ASSATQAGGHTDTQY
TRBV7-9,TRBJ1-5,ASSPGRQGNNQPQH
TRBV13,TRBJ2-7,ASSPPGTSSYEQY
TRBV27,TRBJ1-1,ASNPLDSTEAF
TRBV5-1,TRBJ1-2,ARFQQGNYGYT
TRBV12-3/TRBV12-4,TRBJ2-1,ASRQNRGHNEQF
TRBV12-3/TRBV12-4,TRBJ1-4,ASSPHLATNEKLF
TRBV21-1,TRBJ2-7,ASSKRQGGCYEQY
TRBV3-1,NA,ASSQLGASGSPETQY
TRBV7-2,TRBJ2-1,ASSPPGTSGRAHEQF
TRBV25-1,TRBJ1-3,ASSEWGLSGNTIY
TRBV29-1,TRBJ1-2,SVVLGGGYT
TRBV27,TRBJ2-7,ASSLTMTYEQY
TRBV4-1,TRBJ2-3,ASSHEDGSTDTQY
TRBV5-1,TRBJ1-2,ASSLLGAGNYGYT
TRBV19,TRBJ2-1,ASSLRLAGVAEQF
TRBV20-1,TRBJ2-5,STRNPGTRQETQY
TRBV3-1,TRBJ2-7,ASSQDMAAGVYEQY
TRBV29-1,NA,SVEDRDRGHYEQY
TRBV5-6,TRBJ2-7,ASSLNSGRLSSYEQY
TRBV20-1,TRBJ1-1,SAASTDTEAF
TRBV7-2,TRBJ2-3,ASSFGTSGISDTQY
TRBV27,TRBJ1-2,ASSLSFRNYGYT
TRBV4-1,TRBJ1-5,ASSHPLGDQPQH
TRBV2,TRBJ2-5,ASSYPGTSQETQY
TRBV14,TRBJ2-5,ASSQDHGTGDVTQY
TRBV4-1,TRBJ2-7,ASSDHLRGEYEQY
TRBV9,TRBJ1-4,ASSVKARGDEELF
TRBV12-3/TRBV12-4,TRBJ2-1,ASSLRAGAPSGEQF
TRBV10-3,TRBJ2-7,AISESRPGRPPYEQY
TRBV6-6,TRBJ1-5,ASSTTGGSINQPQH
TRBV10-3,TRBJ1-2,AISARGSYGYT
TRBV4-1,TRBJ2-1,ASSLLAGGRIDNEQF
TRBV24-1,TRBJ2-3,ATSESLAGGTDTQY
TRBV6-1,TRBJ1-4,ASSDMGQGGEKLF